Listed below are T cell receptor beta chains from one sample, sequenced in a study of blood T cell repertoires in COVID-19. Profiling relied on immunoSEQ multiplex PCR, and the TCRdb table lists in-frame clones only, not all of them. The sample lists about 200,000 clones, 86% occurring once. The sequenced sample consisted of PBMCs or T cells enriched from blood (not recorded which). The receptors shown here come from a woman in her 30s who had been exposed to COVID-19. CDR3s include the opening cysteine and the closing phenylalanine or tryptophan. The D gene is left open where the match is weak. For some rows the clone size is stated as once, few or many, or as a class when expanded; others skip it.

abundance: NA; d_gene: NA; v_gene: TRBV5-1; j_gene: TRBJ1-6; CDR3aa: CASSPGPAGVNSPLHF; CDR3nt: TGCGCCAGCAGCCCGGGTCCGGCAGGGGTAAATTCACCCCTCCACTTT
abundance: NA; d_gene: NA; v_gene: TRBV4-1; j_gene: TRBJ2-1; CDR3aa: CASSHPSRGGLYNEQFF; CDR3nt: TGCGCCAGCAGCCACCCAAGTAGGGGGGGGCTTTACAATGAGCAGTTCTTC
abundance: NA; d_gene: TRBD1; v_gene: TRBV5-1; j_gene: TRBJ1-2; CDR3aa: CASSLEVGQVYGYTF; CDR3nt: TGCGCCAGCAGCTTGGAGGTGGGACAGGTCTATGGCTACACCTTC
abundance: NA; d_gene: TRBD2; v_gene: TRBV7-2; j_gene: TRBJ2-1; CDR3aa: CASSLRPPGGHSYNEQFF; CDR3nt: TGTGCCAGCAGCTTGAGGCCTCCGGGGGGGCACTCCTACAATGAGCAGTTCTTC
abundance: NA; d_gene: NA; v_gene: TRBV3-1/TRBV3-2; j_gene: TRBJ2-1; CDR3aa: CASSSSSDEQFF; CDR3nt: TGTGCCAGCAGCTCGAGTAGCGATGAGCAGTTCTTC
abundance: NA; d_gene: NA; v_gene: TRBV7-8; j_gene: TRBJ2-3; CDR3aa: CASLQGTDTQYF; CDR3nt: TGTGCCAGCCTGCAGGGCACAGATACGCAGTATTTT
abundance: NA; d_gene: NA; v_gene: TRBV21-1; j_gene: TRBJ1-5; CDR3aa: CASSSRDRGVNQPQHF; CDR3nt: TGTGCCAGCAGCAGCCGGGACAGGGGCGTTAATCAGCCCCAGCATTTT
abundance: NA; d_gene: NA; v_gene: TRBV19; j_gene: TRBJ1-5; CDR3aa: CASSIVRIEMGNQPQHF; CDR3nt: TGTGCCAGTAGTATCGTCCGAATTGAGATGGGCAATCAGCCCCAGCATTTT
abundance: NA; d_gene: NA; v_gene: TRBV5-1; j_gene: TRBJ1-3; CDR3aa: CASSPGQLGNTIYF; CDR3nt: TGCGCCAGCAGCCCAGGACAGTTGGGAAACACCATATATTTT
abundance: NA; d_gene: TRBD1; v_gene: TRBV6-5; j_gene: TRBJ2-7; CDR3aa: CASSYPPTGIFYEQYF; CDR3nt: TGTGCCAGCAGTTACCCCCCGACAGGGATTTTTTACGAGCAGTACTTC
abundance: NA; d_gene: NA; v_gene: TRBV7-8; j_gene: TRBJ1-2; CDR3aa: CASSPVAGYTF; CDR3nt: TGTGCCAGCAGCCCAGTCGCTGGCTACACCTTC
abundance: NA; d_gene: TRBD2; v_gene: TRBV2; j_gene: TRBJ2-2; CDR3aa: CASSRLATNTGELFF; CDR3nt: TGTGCCAGCAGTCGACTAGCCACGAACACCGGGGAGCTGTTTTTT
abundance: NA; d_gene: NA; v_gene: TRBV3-1/TRBV3-2; j_gene: TRBJ1-6; CDR3aa: CASSPPGGNNSPLHF; CDR3nt: TGTGCCAGCAGCCCCCCAGGAGGGAACAATTCACCCCTCCACTTT
abundance: NA; d_gene: NA; v_gene: TRBV4-2; j_gene: TRBJ1-1; CDR3aa: CASSQAALVPSTEAFF; CDR3nt: TGTGCCAGCAGCCAAGCCGCGCTAGTACCGAGCACTGAAGCTTTCTTT
abundance: NA; d_gene: NA; v_gene: TRBV19; j_gene: TRBJ2-5; CDR3aa: CASSIRGGAETQYF; CDR3nt: TGTGCCAGTAGTATCAGAGGCGGGGCGGAGACCCAGTACTTC
abundance: NA; d_gene: NA; v_gene: TRBV3-1/TRBV3-2; j_gene: TRBJ1-3; CDR3aa: CASSQPQTGLSGNTIYF; CDR3nt: TGTGCCAGCAGCCAGCCCCAGACAGGACTCTCTGGAAACACCATATATTTT
abundance: NA; d_gene: TRBD1; v_gene: TRBV24-1; j_gene: TRBJ1-2; CDR3aa: CATSDPGQGADGYTF; CDR3nt: TGTGCCACCAGTGATCCAGGACAGGGGGCTGATGGCTACACCTTC
abundance: NA; d_gene: NA; v_gene: TRBV9; j_gene: TRBJ1-4; CDR3aa: CASSVEPATNEKLFF; CDR3nt: TGTGCCAGCAGCGTAGAACCGGCAACTAATGAAAAACTGTTTTTT
abundance: NA; d_gene: NA; v_gene: TRBV3-1/TRBV3-2; j_gene: TRBJ2-3; CDR3aa: CASSQLVDTQYF; CDR3nt: TGTGCCAGCAGCCAACTCGTCGATACGCAGTATTTT
abundance: few; d_gene: TRBD1; v_gene: TRBV11-2; j_gene: TRBJ1-1; CDR3aa: CASSLSAGGWDTEAFF; CDR3nt: TGTGCCAGCAGCTTATCGGCAGGGGGATGGGACACTGAAGCTTTCTTT
abundance: once; d_gene: TRBD1; v_gene: TRBV11-2; j_gene: TRBJ2-1; CDR3aa: CASSHEPGTGWGNEQFF; CDR3nt: TGTGCCAGCAGCCACGAGCCCGGGACAGGGTGGGGAAATGAGCAGTTCTTC
abundance: NA; d_gene: NA; v_gene: TRBV15; j_gene: TRBJ1-4; CDR3aa: CATSSQSLGEKLFF; CDR3nt: TGTGCCACCAGCAGCCAGTCCCTAGGCGAAAAACTGTTTTTT
abundance: few; d_gene: NA; v_gene: TRBV6-1; j_gene: TRBJ1-1; CDR3aa: CASSGGRGRMNTEAFF; CDR3nt: TGTGCCAGCAGTGGGGGCAGGGGCCGAATGAACACTGAAGCTTTCTTT
abundance: NA; d_gene: TRBD1; v_gene: TRBV28; j_gene: TRBJ1-1; CDR3aa: CASRDRGGNTEAFF; CDR3nt: TGTGCCAGCAGGGACAGGGGAGGGAACACTGAAGCTTTCTTT
abundance: NA; d_gene: NA; v_gene: TRBV5-1; j_gene: TRBJ1-1; CDR3aa: CASSLTRDALAAFF; CDR3nt: TGCGCCAGCAGCTTGACACGGGATGCCCTTGCAGCTTTCTTT
abundance: few; d_gene: TRBD1; v_gene: TRBV7-9; j_gene: TRBJ1-2; CDR3aa: CASISGDRGHDGYTF; CDR3nt: TGTGCCAGCATCAGCGGGGACAGGGGGCATGATGGCTACACCTTC
abundance: NA; d_gene: NA; v_gene: TRBV30; j_gene: TRBJ1-4; CDR3aa: CAWSPPGNEKLFF; CDR3nt: TGTGCCTGGAGTCCCCCGGGGAATGAAAAACTGTTTTTT
abundance: NA; d_gene: NA; v_gene: TRBV21-1; j_gene: TRBJ1-2; CDR3aa: CASSKGGGESNYGYTF; CDR3nt: TGTGCCAGCAGCAAAGGGGGTGGGGAGAGCAACTATGGCTACACCTTC
abundance: NA; d_gene: NA; v_gene: TRBV11-3; j_gene: TRBJ1-5; CDR3aa: CASSPGGRGGCQPQHF; CDR3nt: TGTGCCAGCAGTCCCGGCGGGAGGGGCGGGTGTCAGCCCCAGCATTTT
abundance: NA; d_gene: TRBD1; v_gene: TRBV11-2; j_gene: TRBJ1-4; CDR3aa: CASSLEGQRNEKLFF; CDR3nt: TGTGCCAGCAGCTTAGAGGGACAGCGGAATGAAAAACTGTTTTTT
abundance: NA; d_gene: TRBD2; v_gene: TRBV7-7; j_gene: TRBJ2-1; CDR3aa: CASSPGLANWDEQFF; CDR3nt: TGTGCCAGCAGCCCGGGACTAGCGAATTGGGATGAGCAGTTCTTC
abundance: NA; d_gene: TRBD1; v_gene: TRBV27; j_gene: TRBJ2-7; CDR3aa: CASSLSGTGGLSYEQYF; CDR3nt: TGTGCCAGCAGTTTATCCGGGACAGGGGGGTTATCTTACGAGCAGTACTTC
abundance: NA; d_gene: NA; v_gene: TRBV5-1; j_gene: TRBJ1-3; CDR3aa: CASGQTGISGNTIYF; CDR3nt: TGCGCCAGCGGCCAAACCGGGATCTCTGGAAACACCATATATTTT
abundance: NA; d_gene: NA; v_gene: TRBV6-5; j_gene: TRBJ1-5; CDR3aa: CASGRVQVNQPQHF; CDR3nt: TGTGCCAGCGGACGGGTACAGGTCAATCAGCCCCAGCATTTT
abundance: NA; d_gene: NA; v_gene: TRBV19; j_gene: TRBJ1-3; CDR3aa: CASSIDVFSGNTIYF; CDR3nt: TGTGCCAGTAGTATAGACGTTTTCTCTGGAAACACCATATATTTT
abundance: once; d_gene: TRBD1; v_gene: TRBV6-2/TRBV6-3; j_gene: TRBJ2-1; CDR3aa: CASSYDDRGRNEQFF; CDR3nt: TGTGCCAGCAGTTACGACGACAGGGGGCGGAATGAGCAGTTCTTC
abundance: few; d_gene: NA; v_gene: TRBV18; j_gene: TRBJ2-2; CDR3aa: CASSPRPFEGLNTGELFF; CDR3nt: TGTGCCAGCTCACCCCGCCCCTTTGAGGGATTGAACACCGGGGAGCTGTTTTTT
abundance: few; d_gene: TRBD1; v_gene: TRBV6-6; j_gene: TRBJ1-2; CDR3aa: CASSYPQGEDGYTF; CDR3nt: TGTGCCAGCAGTTACCCACAGGGGGAGGATGGCTACACCTTC
abundance: few; d_gene: TRBD2; v_gene: TRBV30; j_gene: TRBJ2-1; CDR3aa: CAWNPGGGPGEQFF; CDR3nt: TGTGCCTGGAATCCGGGCGGGGGGCCAGGGGAGCAGTTCTTC
abundance: NA; d_gene: TRBD2; v_gene: TRBV4-2; j_gene: TRBJ2-3; CDR3aa: CASSQHSGGSMSDTQYF; CDR3nt: TGTGCCAGCAGCCAACATAGCGGGGGATCCATGAGTGATACGCAGTATTTT
abundance: NA; d_gene: TRBD2; v_gene: TRBV14; j_gene: TRBJ2-2; CDR3aa: CASSPLTSAGTGELFF; CDR3nt: TGTGCCAGCAGCCCTCTGACTAGCGCGGGCACCGGGGAGCTGTTTTTT
abundance: NA; d_gene: NA; v_gene: TRBV28; j_gene: TRBJ2-7; CDR3aa: CASSQRGLVDEQYF; CDR3nt: TGTGCCAGCAGCCAGAGGGGGTTGGTCGACGAGCAGTACTTC
abundance: NA; d_gene: TRBD1; v_gene: TRBV18; j_gene: TRBJ2-3; CDR3aa: CASSAGTGADTQYF; CDR3nt: TGTGCCAGCTCAGCCGGGACAGGGGCAGATACGCAGTATTTT
abundance: NA; d_gene: NA; v_gene: TRBV19; j_gene: TRBJ2-7; CDR3aa: CASSISSSAEQYF; CDR3nt: TGTGCCAGTAGTATTTCCTCTAGCGCCGAGCAGTACTTC
abundance: NA; d_gene: NA; v_gene: TRBV19; j_gene: TRBJ1-5; CDR3aa: CASSILLSGNQPQHF; CDR3nt: TGTGCCAGTAGTATCCTGTTGTCGGGCAATCAGCCCCAGCATTTT
abundance: NA; d_gene: NA; v_gene: TRBV19; j_gene: TRBJ1-2; CDR3aa: CASSTGGDPNYGYTF; CDR3nt: TGTGCCAGTAGTACCGGAGGTGACCCTAACTATGGCTACACCTTC
abundance: once; d_gene: NA; v_gene: TRBV7-8; j_gene: TRBJ1-5; CDR3aa: CASSGRFPGGANQPQHF; CDR3nt: TGTGCCAGCAGCGGCAGATTTCCGGGAGGGGCCAATCAGCCCCAGCATTTT
abundance: NA; d_gene: NA; v_gene: TRBV28; j_gene: TRBJ2-7; CDR3aa: CASSFSEGELEQYF; CDR3nt: TGTGCCAGCAGTTTTTCGGAGGGAGAACTCGAGCAGTACTTC
abundance: few; d_gene: TRBD1; v_gene: TRBV10-3; j_gene: TRBJ2-2; CDR3aa: CAHRQGANGELFF; CDR3nt: TGTGCCCATCGACAGGGGGCCAACGGGGAGCTGTTTTTT
abundance: NA; d_gene: NA; v_gene: TRBV5-1; j_gene: TRBJ1-4; CDR3aa: CASSRHRVANEKLFF; CDR3nt: TGCGCCAGCAGTCGACACAGGGTAGCTAATGAAAAACTGTTTTTT
abundance: once; d_gene: NA; v_gene: TRBV19; j_gene: TRBJ2-7; CDR3aa: CASSPGRYEQYF; CDR3nt: TGTGCCAGTAGTCCAGGCAGGTACGAGCAGTACTTC
abundance: NA; d_gene: NA; v_gene: TRBV5-4; j_gene: TRBJ1-2; CDR3aa: CASSLSFAANYGYTF; CDR3nt: TGTGCCAGCAGCTTGTCTTTCGCAGCTAACTATGGCTACACCTTC
abundance: NA; d_gene: TRBD1; v_gene: TRBV2; j_gene: TRBJ2-3; CDR3aa: CASRGQVGGTQYF; CDR3nt: TGTGCCAGCAGGGGACAGGTAGGGGGTACGCAGTATTTT
abundance: NA; d_gene: NA; v_gene: TRBV2; j_gene: TRBJ1-2; CDR3aa: CASTLGRGGYTF; CDR3nt: TGTGCCAGCACCCTAGGACGGGGAGGCTACACCTTC
abundance: NA; d_gene: TRBD1; v_gene: TRBV11-3; j_gene: TRBJ2-7; CDR3aa: CASSLDGGQGVDEQYF; CDR3nt: TGTGCCAGCAGCTTAGATGGGGGACAGGGGGTCGACGAGCAGTACTTC
abundance: NA; d_gene: NA; v_gene: TRBV5-5; j_gene: TRBJ1-5; CDR3aa: CASSDNRDQPQHF; CDR3nt: TGTGCCAGCAGCGATAACAGGGATCAGCCCCAGCATTTT
abundance: NA; d_gene: NA; v_gene: TRBV11-3; j_gene: TRBJ1-6; CDR3aa: CASSFSGGVDSPLHF; CDR3nt: TGTGCCAGCAGCTTTTCTGGAGGGGTTGATTCACCCCTCCACTTT
abundance: NA; d_gene: NA; v_gene: TRBV4-2; j_gene: TRBJ1-4; CDR3aa: CASSQDGQGGEKLFF; CDR3nt: TGTGCCAGCAGCCAAGATGGGCAGGGTGGCGAAAAACTGTTTTTT
abundance: NA; d_gene: TRBD1; v_gene: TRBV6-5; j_gene: TRBJ2-7; CDR3aa: CASSKTGASSYEQYF; CDR3nt: TGTGCCAGCAGCAAGACAGGGGCCAGCTCCTACGAGCAGTACTTC